These 9 T cell receptor beta chains came from one sample sequenced in a study of cytomegalovirus exposure and HLA in healthy donors. 13 Jbeta primers and 60 Vbeta primers were used for the PCR. Produced via immunoSEQ multiplex PCR; TCRdb's table is partial and in-frame only. The repertoire includes around 200,000 clones, under 85% of them detected once, and approximately 1.5% sits in the top ten. The sequenced material came from PBMCs. These TCRs come from a woman aged 18-29 years in good health and CMV-seronegative.

The rearrangement links TRBV9 to TRBJ1-4, with D possibly matching TRBD1 (5 bases). The germline CDR1 and CDR2 sequences are SGDLS and YYNGEE. The CDR3 contains 13 residues. The V and J ends lost 1 base and 7 bases respectively, with 8 bases between them. The chain's CDR3 is CASSVSQGEKLFF. In DNA form, the CDR3 reads TGTGCCAGCAGCGTATCGCAGGGTGAAAAACTGTTTTTT.

This clone was detected only a few times. The V and J genes are TRBV29-1 and TRBJ2-5; D is perhaps TRBD2 (5 bases). Germline V gene data show CDR1 as SQVTM and CDR2 as ANQGSEA. The CDR3 has 14 amino acids. V lost 7 bases, J lost 4 bases, and 19 bases lay in between. The CDR3 region is CSGGPGIEAETQYF. In nucleotides, the CDR3 is TGCAGCGGAGGGCCCGGAATTGAAGCAGAGACCCAGTACTTC.

The gene calls are TRBV6-1 and TRBJ1-5; TRBD1 aligns across 9 bases. Germline trimming cut 6 bases from V and 1 base from J; bases unmatched to any gene: 4. The CDR3 is 15 amino acids. In germline, CDR1 is MNHNS, CDR2 SASEGT. The CDR3 is CASRTGQGSNQPQHF. Here the CDR3 DNA reads TGTGCCAGCAGGACCGGACAGGGGAGCAATCAGCCCCAGCATTTT.

The chain is built from TRBV13 and TRBJ2-2; D is possibly TRBD2 (5 bases). The CDR3 covers 16 residues. V was cut by 7 bases and J by 5 bases, with 20 bases left in between. The germline CDR1 and CDR2 sequences are PRHDT and FYEKMQ (reference sequence). CDR3 in DNA: TGTGCCAGCAACTTCCCGAGTGAGGGTCGGACCGGGGAGCTGTTTTTT. Its protein is CASNFPSEGRTGELFF.

This sequence joins TRBV9 and TRBJ2-5; D remains unclear. Germline-derived CDR1 and CDR2 are SGDLS and YYNGEE. Trimming took 0 bases from V and 4 from J, leaving 10 bases between them. The CDR3 length is 14 residues. The CDR3 region is CASSVGSSLETQYF. As DNA, the CDR3 is TGTGCCAGCAGCGTAGGTTCTAGTTTAGAGACCCAGTACTTC.

V gene TRBV18 combines with J gene TRBJ1-2, with D tentatively TRBD1 (6 bases). The CDR3 is 14 residues long. Germline CDR1 KGHSH, CDR2 LQKENI. V was shortened by 1 base and J by 3 bases, with 9 bases between the two germline ends. The CDR3 nucleotides are TGTGCCAGCTCACCACAGGGGGTTGACTATGGCTACACCTTC. It specifies CASSPQGVDYGYTF.

V usage is TRBV29-1 and J usage is TRBJ1-2; D is undetermined. Looked up from germline, CDR1 is SQVTM and CDR2 is ANQGSEA. The germline V and J ends were trimmed by 6 bases and 4 bases, with 9 bases remaining between them. The CDR3 spans 11 residues. In nucleotides, the CDR3 is TGCAGCGTCGTCTCCCTCTATGGCTACACCTTC. Encoded protein: CSVVSLYGYTF. Full variable domain (rest looked up from reference TRBV29-1 and TRBJ1-2): SAVISQKPSRDICQRGTSLTIQCQVDSQVTMMFWYRQQPGQSLTLIATANQGSEATYESGFVIDKFPISRPNLTFSTLTVSNMSPEDSSIYLCSVVSLYGYTFGSGTRLTVV.

The chain uses TRBV19 and TRBJ1-5; 7 positions agree with TRBD1. CDR3 size: 13 residues. Unmatched junction bases numbered 1, after V lost 6 bases and J lost 2 bases. In germline, CDR1 is LNHDA, CDR2 SQIVND (reference sequence). CDR3 amino acids: CASRGQGNQPQHF. For the CDR3, the DNA is TGTGCCAGTAGAGGACAGGGCAATCAGCCCCAGCATTTT.

Of note for this clone: The germline gene is not matched at one end of the junction; a read error may be the cause. V gene TRBV9 combines with J gene TRBJ2-1; a possible D gene is TRBD2 (5 bases). The germline gives CDR1 SGDLS, CDR2 YYNGEE. This CDR3 is 12 amino acids long. This CDR3 reads CASSSDGARVLF. Here the CDR3 DNA reads TGTGCCAGCAGCTCAGACGGAGCGAGGGTGCTCTTC.